Below are 11 T cell receptor beta chains sequenced from a single sample in a study of shared clonotypes between healthy human individuals. TCRdb keeps only in-frame clones here, not all; method: immunoSEQ multiplex PCR. The sample holds approximately 2.1 million clones, 85% to 95% seen once. The sequencing sample was made of naive CD4+ T cells from PBMCs. Subset specified: CD45RA+ positively selected. The origin of the receptors is a man in his late teens or twenties in good health. Some clones in this sample may be carry-over from other donors' samples.

This clone has more than one count but fewer than ten. Other nucleotide sequences from this sample produce the same CDR3. The chain links TRBV9 to TRBJ1-5; TRBD1 aligns across 11 bases. V lost 2 bases to trimming and J lost 6 bases; unmatched junction nucleotides: 1. The CDR3 covers 14 residues. Germline V lookup: CDR1 SGDLS, CDR2 YYNGEE. CDR3 sequence reads: CASSVGQGGQPQHF. For the CDR3, the DNA is TGTGCCAGCAGCGTGGGACAGGGGGGTCAGCCCCAGCATTTT.

This chain joins TRBV21-1 and TRBJ2-1; the D call TRBD2 from the table was never checked on the DNA. TRBV21-1 has pseudogene status. The CDR3 has 17 amino acids. The CDR3 DNA reads as TGTGCCAGCAGCAAAGTTGGGACTAGCGGGAGGCGGCGTGAGCAGTTCTTC. The encoded protein is CASSKVGTSGRRREQFF.

The gene calls are TRBV5-1 and TRBJ1-1; D is unresolved. The CDR3 loop spans 13 amino acids. Between the trimmed V and J ends, which lost 1 base and 3 bases, there was a span of 7 bases. The germline gives CDR1 SGHRS, CDR2 YFSETQ. The CDR3 DNA sequence: TGCGCCAGCAGCTTGAGTTTAGACACTGAAGCTTTCTTT. As protein: CASSLSLDTEAFF.

This chain links TRBV5-4 with TRBJ2-1; 15 positions match TRBD2. V was clipped by 2 bases and J by 4 bases; unmatched bases: 7. Germline CDR1 SGHNT, CDR2 YYREEE (reference sequence). The CDR3 has 18 residues. The CDR3 DNA reads as TGTGCCAGCAGCTTACCGGGACTAGCGGGAGGTTCATACAATGAGCAGTTCTTC. Its translation is CASSLPGLAGGSYNEQFF.

The chain is built from TRBV6-5 and TRBJ1-2; maybe TRBD1 (5 bases). Germline V gives CDR1 MNHEY, CDR2 SVGAGI. This CDR3 spans 14 amino acids. V dropped 7 bases and J dropped 5 bases, with 17 bases sitting between them. CDR3 coding DNA: TGTGCCAGCACCCCAGGGCAGGCTCATTATGGCTACACCTTC. Protein product: CASTPGQAHYGYTF.

The V gene is TRBV18, the J gene TRBJ2-2, with D hard to call. CDR3 length: 13 amino acids. Per germline, CDR1 KGHSH and CDR2 LQKENI. Trimming took off 5 bases at V and 0 bases at J, with 4 bases between the two ends. The CDR3 bases are TGTGCCAGCTCAGCCCCGAACACCGGGGAGCTGTTTTTT. Translating gives CASSAPNTGELFF.

The J gene is TRBJ2-5, the V gene TRBV5-1, with 7 positions matching TRBD1. CDR1 and CDR2 from the germline V gene are SGHRS and YFSETQ. V dropped 4 bases and J dropped 2; count of bases not matched to a gene: 14. This CDR3 comprises 17 residues. For the CDR3, the DNA is TGCGCCAGCAGCCCTTTGACAGGGAGCTTGTCTCAAGAGACCCAGTACTTC. It translates to CASSPLTGSLSQETQYF.

The chain joins TRBV7-6 to TRBJ1-1; D is unclear. This CDR3 is built from 13 residues. Trimming cost V 1 base and J 8 bases, with 11 bases left between them. The germline V gene encodes CDR1 SGHVS and CDR2 FNYEAQ. The CDR3 here is CASSLERAGEAFF. The CDR3, as DNA: TGTGCCAGCAGCTTAGAACGGGCCGGAGAAGCTTTCTTT. Variable domain in full (rest from reference TRBV7-6 and TRBJ1-1): GAGVSQSPRYKVTKRGQDVALRCDPISGHVSLYWYRQALGQGPEFLTYFNYEAQQDKSGLPNDRFSAERPEGSISTLTIQRTEQRDSAMYRCASSLERAGEAFFGQGTRLTVV.

A remark on this clone: This same CDR3 is encoded by further DNA sequences in the sample. The chain has TRBV28 and TRBJ2-7; 10 bases align to TRBD2. Losses at the gene ends were 6 bases for V and 0 bases for J; bases not matched to a gene: 5. Germline V gives CDR1 MDHEN, CDR2 SYDVKM. This CDR3 contains 15 residues. CDR3 sequence: CASSPRTSGSYEQYF. The CDR3 DNA reads as TGTGCCAGCAGCCCTAGGACTAGCGGCTCCTACGAGCAGTACTTC. Complete variable domain (other parts from reference TRBV28 and TRBJ2-7): DVKVTQSSRYLVKRTGEKVFLECVQDMDHENMFWYRQDPGLGLRLIYFSYDVKMKEKGDIPEGYSVSREKKERFSLILESASTNQTSMYLCASSPRTSGSYEQYFGPGTRLTVT.

J is TRBJ1-5 and V is TRBV2; D is undetermined. V lost 4 bases, J lost 4 bases, and 17 bases lay in between. CDR1 and CDR2 from the germline V gene are SNHLY and FYNNEI. The CDR3 extends over 16 amino acids. The CDR3 protein is CASSGARGVENQPQHF. CDR3 sequence (DNA): TGTGCCAGCAGTGGGGCTCGGGGAGTTGAGAATCAGCCCCAGCATTTT.

The CDR3 region is CASSLGQSSGNTIYF. The CDR3 DNA reads as TGTGCCAGCAGCTTAGGACAGAGCTCTGGAAACACCATATATTTT. The rearrangement links TRBV11-2 to TRBJ1-3, with D tentatively TRBD1 (5 bases). Germline V gene sequence: CDR1 SGHAT, CDR2 FQNNGV. This CDR3 contains 15 residues. V shed 1 base and J shed 0 bases, with 7 bases lying between them.